Listed below are T cell receptor beta chains from one sample, sequenced in a study of T cell changes during pregnancy in multiple sclerosis. Sequenced by immunoSEQ multiplex PCR; TCRdb stores in-frame clones only, minus some. The sample consists of roughly 15,000 clones, approximately 86% of them appearing once. The sample was CD8+ T cells from peripheral blood mononuclear cells, taken in the first trimester of pregnancy. These receptors originate from a female donor with multiple sclerosis, enrolled in a pregnancy study. The CDR3 runs from the conserved cysteine through the conserved F or W. The order of the fields is V gene, J gene, CDR3 protein.

V gene: TRBV20-1; J gene: TRBJ1-2; CDR3 protein: CSAISGYTF
V gene: TRBV15; J gene: TRBJ2-1; CDR3 protein: CATSMLGAVGPFF
V gene: TRBV29-1; J gene: TRBJ2-7; CDR3 protein: CSVEDSQTYEQYF
V gene: TRBV4-1; J gene: TRBJ2-7; CDR3 protein: CASSQEMAYSYEQYF
V gene: TRBV6-5; J gene: TRBJ1-2; CDR3 protein: CASSYSPSGGYTF
V gene: TRBV19; J gene: TRBJ2-1; CDR3 protein: CASKRSAGALADEQFF
V gene: TRBV11-2; J gene: TRBJ2-7; CDR3 protein: CASSLGWGGAYEQYF
V gene: TRBV11-2; J gene: TRBJ1-1; CDR3 protein: CASSSRQSMNTEAFF
V gene: TRBV27; J gene: TRBJ2-5; CDR3 protein: CASTAQGQPQYF
V gene: TRBV5-5; J gene: TRBJ1-2; CDR3 protein: CASSRTYGQNLKWDYGYTF
V gene: TRBV19; J gene: TRBJ1-2; CDR3 protein: CASRGGVEGYTF
V gene: TRBV27; J gene: TRBJ2-2; CDR3 protein: CASSSLWTSGDPGELFF
V gene: TRBV19; J gene: TRBJ2-2; CDR3 protein: CASSTGTGASTGELFF
V gene: TRBV4-1; J gene: TRBJ1-2; CDR3 protein: CASSQDQVRGYTF
V gene: TRBV5-1; J gene: TRBJ1-3; CDR3 protein: CASSLGSSGNTIYF
V gene: TRBV25-1; J gene: TRBJ1-1; CDR3 protein: CASLPGGHTEAFF
V gene: TRBV7-9; J gene: TRBJ2-4; CDR3 protein: CASSAPQRGGSVNIQYF
V gene: TRBV6-9; J gene: TRBJ1-1; CDR3 protein: CASSYRTGNTEAFF
V gene: TRBV7-3; J gene: TRBJ2-1; CDR3 protein: CASSHGGGYNEQFF
V gene: TRBV9; J gene: TRBJ1-1; CDR3 protein: CASSVEDWETGNTEAFF
V gene: TRBV6-1; J gene: TRBJ1-1; CDR3 protein: CASSEVGAGEDEAFF
V gene: TRBV27; J gene: TRBJ2-1; CDR3 protein: CASSLFSELPNPNEQFF
V gene: TRBV6-6; J gene: TRBJ2-7; CDR3 protein: CASTPERGAYEQYF
V gene: TRBV19; J gene: TRBJ2-7; CDR3 protein: CASSISWQGIYEQYF
V gene: TRBV5-4; J gene: TRBJ2-4; CDR3 protein: CASSMDRGNFQYF
V gene: TRBV19; J gene: TRBJ1-1; CDR3 protein: CATLVGGGTEAFF
V gene: TRBV6-1; J gene: TRBJ2-1; CDR3 protein: CASSVTRSEQFF
V gene: TRBV29-1; J gene: TRBJ1-2; CDR3 protein: CSANRDRGRRGYTF
V gene: TRBV9; J gene: TRBJ2-7; CDR3 protein: CASSLSGGGIYEQYF
V gene: TRBV28; J gene: TRBJ2-7; CDR3 protein: CASSFLRPVGTYEQYF
V gene: TRBV6-1; J gene: TRBJ2-7; CDR3 protein: CASSETKTSRIYEQYF
V gene: TRBV2; J gene: TRBJ2-2; CDR3 protein: CASSSTSGIVGELFF